The 24 T cell receptor beta chains below come from one sample, sequenced in a study of blood T cell repertoires in COVID-19. The data were produced by immunoSEQ multiplex PCR, yet TCRdb's version contains in-frame clones alone and is incomplete. The sample consists of hundreds of thousands of clones, roughly 90% of them appearing once. Sequencing was performed on PBMCs or T cells enriched from blood (not recorded which). The receptors were gathered from a middle-aged woman who had recovered from COVID-19.

V gene TRBV18 combines with J gene TRBJ2-1; tentatively, D is TRBD2 (7 bases). This CDR3 comprises 19 residues. V shed 3 bases and J shed 0 bases, with 21 bases lying between them. The germline V gene encodes CDR1 KGHSH and CDR2 LQKENI. The CDR3 region is CASSPPLWGGGFSYNEQFF. CDR3 DNA sequence: TGTGCCAGCTCACCTCCCTTGTGGGGGGGCGGATTCTCCTACAATGAGCAGTTCTTC.

The gene calls are TRBV19 and TRBJ1-2; 7 nucleotides agree with TRBD1. J lost 4 bases, V lost 5 bases, and 10 bases had no gene match. Germline CDR1 and CDR2: LNHDA and SQIVND (reference sequence). The CDR3 is made up of 15 amino acids. The CDR3 loop is CASSPTPQGVYGYTF. The CDR3 DNA follows: TGTGCCAGTAGTCCTACCCCCCAGGGGGTCTATGGCTACACCTTC.

The rearrangement uses TRBV5-1 and TRBJ2-2; D is uncertain. The CDR3 is 15 residues long. The V end was cut by 0 bases, the J end by 5 bases, with 11 bases between. The germline V gene encodes CDR1 SGHRS and CDR2 YFSETQ. The CDR3 spells CASSLESERTGELFF. CDR3 coding DNA: TGCGCCAGCAGCTTGGAAAGCGAAAGGACCGGGGAGCTGTTTTTT.

Details on this clone: One junction end does not reproduce the germline sequence, and a read error may be involved. The rearrangement uses TRBV7-2 and TRBJ2-7, with TRBD1 identical over 7 bases. Germline CDR1 SGHTA, CDR2 FQGNSA. CDR3 length equals 17 residues. The CDR3 sequence: CASTLPLRQGHPYEQYF. The CDR3 coding sequence is TGTGCCAGCACCTTACCCCTTAGACAGGGTCATCCCTACGAGCAGTACTTC. Combining the CDR3 with reference TRBV7-2 and TRBJ2-7 gives the whole variable domain GAGVSQSPSNKVTEKGKDVELRCDPISGHTALYWYRQSLGQGLEFLIYFQGNSAPDKSGLPSDRFSAERTGGSVSTLTIQRTQQEDSAVYLCASTLPLRQGHPYEQYFGPGTRLTVT.

The J gene is TRBJ2-7, the V gene TRBV13; 9 bases fit TRBD2. Germline CDR1 PRHDT, CDR2 FYEKMQ (reference sequence). Trimming cost V 2 bases and J 4 bases; bases outside gene matches: 3. The CDR3 is 14 residues long. The CDR3 here is CASSLRLAGYEQYF. The DNA for the CDR3 is TGTGCCAGCAGCTTACGGCTAGCGGGATACGAGCAGTACTTC. Full variable domain (outside the CDR3, taken from reference TRBV13 and TRBJ2-7): AAGVIQSPRHLIKEKRETATLKCYPIPRHDTVYWYQQGPGQDPQFLISFYEKMQSDKGSIPDRFSAQQFSDYHSELNMSSLELGDSALYFCASSLRLAGYEQYFGPGTRLTVT.

This sequence joins TRBV6-1 and TRBJ2-7; maybe TRBD1 (5 bases). Germline assignment: CDR1 MNHNS and CDR2 SASEGT. V was cut by 3 bases and J by 1 base, with 7 bases left in between. The CDR3 runs 13 residues. CDR3 sequence reads: CASSEQGSYEQYF. CDR3 DNA: TGTGCCAGCAGTGAGCAGGGATCCTACGAGCAGTACTTC.

This clone was counted a few times. The gene calls are TRBV11-2 and TRBJ2-7; 7 positions match TRBD2. CDR1 SGHAT and CDR2 FQNNGV come from the germline V gene. The junction had 3 bases not matched to a gene; V was cut back by 0 bases and J by 4 bases. The CDR3 has 14 residues. CDR3 amino acids: CASSLERGVYEQYF. The CDR3, as DNA: TGTGCCAGCAGCTTAGAACGGGGGGTTTACGAGCAGTACTTC.

The chain employs TRBV18 and TRBJ1-2, with TRBD1 matching 10 bases. There are 14 residues in the CDR3. With V trimmed by 4 bases and J by 8 bases, 7 bases remained unmatched. Germline V gene data show CDR1 as KGHSH and CDR2 as LQKENI. The CDR3 DNA reads as TGTGCCAGCTCACTCATCGGGACAGGGGAAGGCTACACCTTC. Residues: CASSLIGTGEGYTF.

The gene calls are TRBV19 and TRBJ2-5, with 8 nucleotides matching TRBD1. The CDR3 sequence is 15 residues long. The ends lost 5 bases at V and 5 bases at J; junction bases unmatched: 10. Germline CDR1 reads LNHDA; CDR2 reads SQIVND (reference sequence). The CDR3 loop reads CASSPRTGPLETQYF. Here the CDR3 DNA reads TGTGCCAGTAGTCCAAGGACAGGGCCTTTGGAGACCCAGTACTTC.

The chain carries TRBV5-1 and TRBJ2-3; the D gene is possibly TRBD2 (5 bases). With 0 bases removed from V and 2 bases from J, the gap between germline ends came to 13 bases. The CDR3 contains 16 residues. Germline values: CDR1 SGHRS, CDR2 YFSETQ. The CDR3 DNA reads as TGCGCCAGCAGCTTGGGGGAGAGGGCCACCACAGATACGCAGTATTTT. This encodes CASSLGERATTDTQYF.

The chain links TRBV4-1 to TRBJ2-2, with TRBD2 identical over 7 bases. The CDR3 is 14 residues long. CDR1 is MGHRA and CDR2 is YSYEKL in the germline V gene. Trimming took 6 bases from V and 5 from J; bases not matched to a gene: 6. The chain's CDR3 is CASSSGRATGELFF. The CDR3 DNA is TGCGCCAGCAGTAGTGGGAGGGCGACCGGGGAGCTGTTTTTT.

The rearrangement links TRBV2 to TRBJ2-7, with TRBD2 matching over 9 bases. The J segment lost 4 bases and the V segment lost 3 bases, leaving 10 bases of the junction unmatched. The CDR3 has 16 residues. Germline V gene lookup returns CDR1 SNHLY and CDR2 FYNNEI. CDR3 amino acids: CASSEAGGLRGYEQYF. DNA for the CDR3: TGTGCCAGCAGTGAGGCGGGGGGGCTTAGGGGATACGAGCAGTACTTC.

This clone was picked up one time. This chain uses TRBV24-1 with TRBJ1-5; 9 positions match TRBD1. CDR3 size: 16 residues. With V trimmed by 4 bases and J by 2 bases, 5 bases remained unmatched. Germline CDR1 reads KGHDR; CDR2 reads SFDVKD. The CDR3 loop reads CATSDSGTGRNQPQHF. The CDR3 nucleotides are TGTGCCACCAGTGACTCGGGGACAGGGCGCAATCAGCCCCAGCATTTT.

V and J are TRBV30 and TRBJ1-2; tentative D call: TRBD1 (6 bases). Trimming pared 5 bases from V and 7 bases from J, leaving 20 bases between. Per germline, CDR1 GTSNPN and CDR2 SVGIG (reference sequence). This CDR3 is built from 14 residues. The CDR3 loop is CAWGRPDGTRGYTF. CDR3 DNA: TGTGCCTGGGGTCGGCCGGATGGGACACGTGGCTACACCTTC.

The gene calls are TRBV5-1 and TRBJ2-2, with 8 bases that match TRBD1. The ends lost 4 bases at V and 4 bases at J; junction bases unmatched: 15. This CDR3 comprises 18 residues. From germline, CDR1 is SGHRS and CDR2 YFSETQ. The CDR3 DNA follows: TGCGCCAGCAGCCTGTTTCAGAGGACAGGGCACGGCACCGGGGAGCTGTTTTTT. As protein: CASSLFQRTGHGTGELFF.

The J gene is TRBJ2-7, the V gene TRBV11-3; D uncertain. CDR3 length: 15 amino acids. Germline CDR1 and CDR2: SGHNT and YENEEA. V shed 10 bases and J shed 0 bases, with 19 bases lying between them. The CDR3 loop is CATSAEARSSYEQYF. CDR3 sequence (DNA): TGTGCCACCTCGGCCGAGGCTAGGAGCTCCTACGAGCAGTACTTC.

This chain connects TRBV7-6 to TRBJ2-7, with 12 bases identical to TRBD2. This CDR3 is 19 amino acids long. Germline lookup yields CDR1 SGHVS and CDR2 FNYEAQ. V shed 0 bases and J 0 bases; nucleotides not matched to a gene: 9. CDR3 sequence (DNA): TGTGCCAGCAGCTTAGCGACGACTAGCGGGAGAGGGGTCTCCTACGAGCAGTACTTC. As protein: CASSLATTSGRGVSYEQYF.

The rearrangement links TRBV25-1 to TRBJ1-2, with D possibly matching TRBD1 (6 bases). The CDR3 totals 13 residues. Germline CDR1 MGHDK, CDR2 SYGVNS. V was pared by 10 bases and J by 4 bases, with 16 bases between. CDR3 in DNA: TGTGCCACCTGGCGGGGGCTTGGCTATGGCTACACCTTC. Protein: CATWRGLGYGYTF.

The rearrangement joins TRBV2 to TRBJ2-2; possible D gene TRBD1, 6 bases. CDR3 length: 15 residues. V was pared by 5 bases and J by 2 bases, with 12 bases between. CDR1 SNHLY and CDR2 FYNNEI come from the germline V gene. CDR3 amino acids: CASSIQGLNTGELFF. Here the CDR3 DNA reads TGTGCCAGCAGTATACAGGGATTAAACACCGGGGAGCTGTTTTTT. The entire variable domain, with the rest obtained from reference TRBV2 and TRBJ2-2, is as follows: EPEVTQTPSHQVTQMGQEVILRCVPISNHLYFYWYRQILGQKVEFLVSFYNNEISEKSEIFDDQFSVERPDGSNFTLKIRSTKLEDSAMYFCASSIQGLNTGELFFGEGSRLTVL.

Notes on this clone: Other DNA sequences in the sample encode the same CDR3. This chain joins TRBV29-1 and TRBJ2-1; 8 bases agree with TRBD2. Germline values: CDR1 SQVTM, CDR2 ANQGSEA. The trim removed 6 bases at V and 4 bases at J, leaving 5 bases unmatched. CDR3 length: 13 residues. CDR3 sequence: CSVGTSGYNEQFF. In DNA form, the CDR3 reads TGCAGCGTAGGAACTAGCGGATACAATGAGCAGTTCTTC.

To note about this clone: With a much larger clone just one base away, this may be a read error. The J gene is TRBJ2-2, the V gene TRBV7-7; 10 nucleotides align to TRBD1. CDR1 is SSHAT and CDR2 is FNYEAQ in the germline V gene (reference sequence). The CDR3 spans 15 residues. The CDR3 sequence is CASSLGQGGTGELFF. CDR3 coding DNA: TGTGCTAGCAGCTTAGGACAGGGGGGCACCGGGGAGCTGTTTTTT.

V usage is TRBV29-1 and J usage is TRBJ2-3; 8 nucleotides match TRBD2. The trim removed 4 bases at V and 4 bases at J, leaving 4 bases unmatched. This CDR3 has 13 residues. Looked up from germline, CDR1 is SQVTM and CDR2 is ANQGSEA. The CDR3 nucleotides read TGCAGCGTTGGGCTTAGCGGGGCAGATACGCAGTATTTT. Translated, it gives CSVGLSGADTQYF.

The sample holds a few counts of this clone. V is TRBV3-1 (or the pseudogene TRBV3-2) and J is TRBJ1-4; D might be TRBD1 (6 bases). In germline, CDR1 is LGHDT, CDR2 YNNKEL (reference sequence). CDR3 length: 16 residues. V was trimmed by 1 base and J by 8 bases, leaving 17 bases between them. In DNA form, the CDR3 reads TGTGCCAGCAGCCAAGGGGCGGCAGGGGCGAGGGAAAAACTGTTTTTT. It is translated as CASSQGAAGAREKLFF.

The CDR3 coding sequence is TGTGCCAGCAGTGAAATGGCGGGGGGGCAGGCAGATACGCAGTATTTT. It translates to CASSEMAGGQADTQYF. This chain connects TRBV2 to TRBJ2-3, with 9 bases lining up with TRBD2. Germline V CDR1 and CDR2: SNHLY, FYNNEI. J lost 4 bases, V lost 2 bases, and 7 bases had no gene match. The CDR3 loop spans 16 amino acids.